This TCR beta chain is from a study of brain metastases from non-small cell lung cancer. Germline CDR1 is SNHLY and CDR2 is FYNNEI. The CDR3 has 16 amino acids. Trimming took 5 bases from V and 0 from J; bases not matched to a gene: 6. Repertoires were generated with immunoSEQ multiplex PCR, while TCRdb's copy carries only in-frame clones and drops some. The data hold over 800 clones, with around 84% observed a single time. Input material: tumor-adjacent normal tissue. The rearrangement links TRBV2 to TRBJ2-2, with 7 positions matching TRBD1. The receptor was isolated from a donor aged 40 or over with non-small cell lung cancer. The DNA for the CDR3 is TGTGCCAGCAGTATAGACAGGGCGACGAACACCGGGGAGCTGTTTTTT. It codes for CASSIDRATNTGELFF.